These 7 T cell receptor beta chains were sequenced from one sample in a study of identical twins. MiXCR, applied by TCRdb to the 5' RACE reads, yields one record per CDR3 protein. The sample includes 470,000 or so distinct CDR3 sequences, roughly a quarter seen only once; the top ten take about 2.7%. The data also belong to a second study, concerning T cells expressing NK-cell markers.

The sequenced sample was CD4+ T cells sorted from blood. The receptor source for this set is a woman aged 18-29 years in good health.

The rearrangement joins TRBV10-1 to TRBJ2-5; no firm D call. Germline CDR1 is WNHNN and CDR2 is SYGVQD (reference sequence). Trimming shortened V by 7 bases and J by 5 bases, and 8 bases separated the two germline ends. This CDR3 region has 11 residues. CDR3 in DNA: TGCGCCAGCAAACCCCGGGAGACCCAGTACTTC. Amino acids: CASKPRETQYF.

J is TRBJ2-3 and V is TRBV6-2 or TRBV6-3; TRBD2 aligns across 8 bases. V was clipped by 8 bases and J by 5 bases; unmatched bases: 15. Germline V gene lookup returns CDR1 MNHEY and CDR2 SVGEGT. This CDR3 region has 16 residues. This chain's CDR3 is CASSKFVAGSKDTQYF. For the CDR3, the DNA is TGTGCCAGCTCCAAATTCGTAGCGGGATCCAAAGATACGCAGTATTTT.

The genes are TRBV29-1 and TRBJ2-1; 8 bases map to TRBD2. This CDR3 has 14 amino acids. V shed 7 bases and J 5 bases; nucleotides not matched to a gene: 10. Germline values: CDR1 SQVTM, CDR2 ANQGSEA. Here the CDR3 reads CSARGGFAHNEQFF. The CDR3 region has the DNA TGCAGCGCCCGCGGGGGGTTCGCTCACAATGAGCAGTTCTTC.

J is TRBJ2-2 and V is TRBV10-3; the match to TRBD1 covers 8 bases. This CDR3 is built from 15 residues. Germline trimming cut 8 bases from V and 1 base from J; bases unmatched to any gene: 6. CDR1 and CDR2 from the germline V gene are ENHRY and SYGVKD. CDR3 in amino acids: CAIGRQGMNTGELFF. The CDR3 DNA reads TGTGCCATCGGAAGACAGGGGATGAACACCGGGGAGCTGTTTTTT.

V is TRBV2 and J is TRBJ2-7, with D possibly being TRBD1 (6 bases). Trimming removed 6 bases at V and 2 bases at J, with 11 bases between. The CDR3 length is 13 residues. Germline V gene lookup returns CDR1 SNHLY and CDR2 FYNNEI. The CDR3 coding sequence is TGTGCCAGCAGAGCCGAGGGGGCCTACGAGCAGTACTTC. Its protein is CASRAEGAYEQYF.

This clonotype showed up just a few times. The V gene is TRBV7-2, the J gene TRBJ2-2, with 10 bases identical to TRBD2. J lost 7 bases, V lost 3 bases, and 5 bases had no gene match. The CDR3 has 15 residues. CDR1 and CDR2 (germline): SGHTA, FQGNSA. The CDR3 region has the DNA TGTGCCAGCAGCTTCAGGACTAGCGGTAGCGGGGAGCTGTTTTTT. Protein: CASSFRTSGSGELFF.

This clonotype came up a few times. CDR3 bases: TGTGCCAGCGGGGGATATGAAAAACTGTTTTTT. Translating gives CASGGYEKLFF. The chain joins TRBV2 to TRBJ1-4; the D gene is possibly TRBD1 (5 bases). V lost 8 bases and J lost 6, with 7 bases in between. Germline V gene lookup returns CDR1 SNHLY and CDR2 FYNNEI. This CDR3 is 11 amino acids long.